The clone carrying this TCR beta chain showed up just once. J lost 7 bases, V lost 6 bases, and 10 bases had no gene match. The CDR3 loop spans 14 amino acids. The sample originates from a study of CD8 T cells in Susac syndrome. RNA, at about 0.45 to 1 ug, was reverse transcribed with random hexamers. An immunoSEQ multiplex PCR amplified TCR beta CDR3 over 54 Vbeta and 13 Jbeta. In TCRdb, the immunoSEQ multiplex PCR reads were re-called with MiXCR into one record per CDR3 protein. The repertoire includes some 130,000 distinct CDR3 sequences, approximately 95% of them detected once, and about 0.18% sits in the top ten.

The J gene is TRBJ2-7, the V gene TRBV12-3 or TRBV12-4, with 9 nucleotides matching TRBD1. The source is a human donor with Susac syndrome. Source material: CD8+ T cells from PBMCs. CDR3 nucleotides: TGTGCCAGCAGCCGTTCCGGGACAGGGCATGAGCAGTACTTC. Amino acids: CASSRSGTGHEQYF.